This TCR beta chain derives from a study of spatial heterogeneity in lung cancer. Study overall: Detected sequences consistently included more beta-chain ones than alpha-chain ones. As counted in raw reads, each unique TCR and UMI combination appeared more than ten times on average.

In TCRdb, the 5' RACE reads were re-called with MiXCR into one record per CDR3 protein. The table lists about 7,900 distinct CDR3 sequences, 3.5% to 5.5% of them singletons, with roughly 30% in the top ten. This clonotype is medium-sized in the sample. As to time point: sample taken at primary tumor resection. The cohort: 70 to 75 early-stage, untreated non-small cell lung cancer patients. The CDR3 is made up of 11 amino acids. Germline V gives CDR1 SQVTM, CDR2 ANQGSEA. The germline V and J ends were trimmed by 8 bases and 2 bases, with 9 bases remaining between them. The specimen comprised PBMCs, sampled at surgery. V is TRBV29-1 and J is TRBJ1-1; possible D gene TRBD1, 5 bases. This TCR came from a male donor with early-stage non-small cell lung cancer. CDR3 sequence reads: CSLDRNTEAFF. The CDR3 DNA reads TGCAGCTTAGACAGAAACACTGAAGCTTTCTTT.